This T cell receptor beta chain was sequenced during a study of OX40 agonist ivuxolimab in advanced cancers. About the study: Patients undergoing dose escalation presented with hepatocellular carcinoma, melanoma, renal cell or head and neck cancer. Prior anti-PD-1, anti-PD-L1 or anti-CTLA-4 therapy did not bar entry, and approximately 40% had some.

The CDR3 is 14 residues long. Trimming removed 9 bases at V and 0 bases at J, with 14 bases between. The germline V gene has CDR1 SNHLY and CDR2 FYNNEI. TCRdb's copy holds only in-frame clones and misses some; the assay was immunoSEQ multiplex PCR. Of about 55,000 clones in the sample, approximately 80% were seen once. The V gene is TRBV2, the J gene TRBJ1-1; D gene unclear. The TCR comes from an adult with an advanced solid tumor such as melanoma, head and neck, liver or kidney cancer. Sequencing used CD4+ or CD8+ T cells sorted from blood, obtained in a trial of the OX40 agonist ivuxolimab. The CDR3 protein is CASQDGFMNTEAFF. As DNA, the CDR3 is TGTGCCAGTCAGGACGGATTCATGAACACTGAAGCTTTCTTT. Using reference TRBV2 and TRBJ1-1 for the parts outside the CDR3, the full variable domain is EPEVTQTPSHQVTQMGQEVILRCVPISNHLYFYWYRQILGQKVEFLVSFYNNEISEKSEIFDDQFSVERPDGSNFTLKIRSTKLEDSAMYFCASQDGFMNTEAFFGQGTRLTVV.